The present T cell receptor (beta chain) was sequenced within a study of monozygotic twins with inflammatory bowel disease. The CDR3 has 15 residues. The germline V gene has CDR1 MDHEN and CDR2 SYDVKM. UMIs that had a 6-nucleotide sample barcode were put in using template switching. TCRdb reprocessed the 5' RACE reads, keeping one entry per CDR3 protein, no DNA. This listing includes more than 300,000 distinct CDR3 sequences. This TCR was sampled from a human donor with ulcerative colitis or Crohn's disease, or a healthy co-twin of an affected twin (not recorded which). The chain joins TRBV28 to TRBJ2-7; the TRBD2 assignment by TCRdb is unverifiable without DNA. Source material: blood. CDR3 in amino acids: CASSSLSGSAYEQYF. Variable domain in full (rest from reference TRBV28 and TRBJ2-7): DVKVTQSSRYLVKRTGEKVFLECVQDMDHENMFWYRQDPGLGLRLIYFSYDVKMKEKGDIPEGYSVSREKKERFSLILESASTNQTSMYLCASSSLSGSAYEQYFGPGTRLTVT.